Presented here are 29 T cell receptor beta chains from one specimen sequenced in a study of PD-1 blockade in classical Hodgkin lymphoma. Specified time point: newly diagnosed, previously untreated cHL patient sample. Thawed PBMCs were the source of CD8+ T cells, obtained through magnetic negative selection. The table came from immunoSEQ multiplex PCR; TCRdb's copy has only in-frame clones and leaves some out. The sample comprises 8,500 to 10,000 clones, around 90% of which are singletons, and roughly 8.1% rests with the top ten. The specimen sequenced was CD8+ T cells from blood. The receptor set was obtained from a human donor with classical Hodgkin lymphoma.

The V and J genes are TRBV9 and TRBJ1-1; D gene unclear. Germline assignment: CDR1 SGDLS and CDR2 YYNGEE. CDR3 length: 14 residues. The ends were cut back, 0 bases at V and 1 base at J, with 7 bases in the middle. Here the CDR3 reads CASSVATTNTEAFF. CDR3 DNA sequence: TGTGCCAGCAGCGTAGCTACCACGAACACTGAAGCTTTCTTT.

CDR3 sequence: CASSHPQGRVGNQPQHF. CDR3 nucleotides: TGCGCCAGCAGCCACCCACAGGGGAGGGTCGGCAATCAGCCCCAGCATTTT. The chain has TRBV4-1 and TRBJ1-5, with TRBD1 identical over 7 bases. Trimming at V came to 3 bases and at J to 2 bases, leaving 10 bases not matched to a gene. This CDR3 is 17 amino acids long. Germline values: CDR1 MGHRA, CDR2 YSYEKL.

The rearrangement joins TRBV5-1 to TRBJ2-1; D is perhaps TRBD2 (6 bases). Deletions cut 4 bases from V and 9 bases from J, with 14 bases between. CDR1 and CDR2 from the germline V gene are SGHRS and YFSETQ. The CDR3 covers 13 residues. CDR3 nucleotides: TGCGCCAGCAGCGGGGGGTTGCGCGGTGAGCAGTTCTTC. Amino acid sequence: CASSGGLRGEQFF.

This clone was seen only once. The V call is TRBV5-4, the J call TRBJ2-7; 13 positions match TRBD2. The junction had 2 bases not matched to a gene; V was cut back by 4 bases and J by 1 base. Germline V gives CDR1 SGHNT, CDR2 YYREEE (reference sequence). CDR3 length equals 15 residues. The chain's CDR3 is CASSPTSGGSYEQYF. The CDR3, as DNA: TGTGCCAGCAGCCCGACTAGCGGGGGGTCCTACGAGCAGTACTTC.

The J gene is TRBJ1-1, the V gene TRBV5-1; TRBD1 matches at 8 bases. The CDR3 has 18 residues. The germline V gene encodes CDR1 SGHRS and CDR2 YFSETQ. V lost 2 bases to trimming and J lost 4 bases; unmatched junction nucleotides: 16. CDR3 region: CASSFDRFQGAHVTEAFF. The DNA for the CDR3 is TGCGCCAGCAGCTTCGATAGATTTCAGGGGGCGCACGTCACTGAAGCTTTCTTT.

The rearrangement uses TRBV5-1 and TRBJ2-1, with 15 bases that match TRBD2. Germline V gives CDR1 SGHRS, CDR2 YFSETQ. After removal of 4 bases from V and 4 bases from J, the junction contained 3 bases not matched to a gene. The CDR3 loop spans 16 amino acids. The CDR3, as DNA: TGCGCCAGCAGCCCGGGACTAGCGGGAGGTTACAATGAGCAGTTCTTC. Its translation is CASSPGLAGGYNEQFF.

This chain joins TRBV6-5 and TRBJ1-2, with 12 bases aligning to TRBD1. Germline CDR1 and CDR2: MNHEY and SVGAGI. The CDR3 runs to 16 residues. With 4 bases clipped from V and 7 bases from J, the junction kept 10 bases outside the gene matches. CDR3 nucleotides: TGTGCCAGCAGTTGGGGACAGGGGGCCTTTCTCGGTGGCTACACCTTC. Its translation: CASSWGQGAFLGGYTF.

The CDR3 DNA reads as TGTGCCAGCAGTTCAAGGTGGGGCAGCACAGATACGCAGTATTTT. It is translated as CASSSRWGSTDTQYF. The V call is TRBV27, the J call TRBJ2-3; D may be TRBD1 (5 bases). The CDR3 consists of 15 residues. Deletions cut 4 bases from V and 0 bases from J, with 11 bases between. In germline, CDR1 is MNHEY, CDR2 SMNVEV (reference sequence).

Details on this clone: No conserved phenylalanine or tryptophan is present at the end of the CDR3, so a read error is the likely explanation. It is unclear where the CDR3 begins or ends on the DNA, so no DNA is shown, and the CDR3 is as TCRdb lists it. CDR3: CATSRLGTSG. The chain is built from TRBV15 and TRBJ2-3; the D segment call TRBD2 is taken from the table without a DNA check. The CDR3 sequence runs 10 residues, both termini included. Germline-derived CDR1 and CDR2 are LNHNV and YYDKDF (reference sequence).

This rearrangement joins TRBV6-6 to TRBJ2-5, with 8 bases that match TRBD2. CDR1 is MNHNY and CDR2 is SVGAGI in the germline V gene (reference sequence). The CDR3 loop spans 15 amino acids. V lost 2 bases to trimming and J lost 2 bases; unmatched junction nucleotides: 4. CDR3 sequence (DNA): TGTGCCAGCAGTTACCTCGGGAGGGGACAAGAGACCCAGTACTTC. Translating it yields CASSYLGRGQETQYF.

The chain couples TRBV19 to TRBJ1-5; D ambiguous. The germline V and J ends were trimmed by 3 bases and 2 bases, with 14 bases remaining between them. The CDR3 is 16 residues long. Germline CDR1 LNHDA, CDR2 SQIVND (reference sequence). CDR3 coding DNA: TGTGCCAGTAGTATTCCTGCGGACTGGGGCAATCAGCCCCAGCATTTT. This sequence encodes CASSIPADWGNQPQHF.

This clone was counted between two and nine times. V and J are TRBV2 and TRBJ1-6, with 7 bases identical to TRBD1. Trimming at V came to 3 bases and at J to 7 bases, leaving 3 bases not matched to a gene. Looked up from germline, CDR1 is SNHLY and CDR2 is FYNNEI. This CDR3 has 14 residues. The CDR3 DNA is TGTGCCAGCAGTGAGGGACAGACAAATTCACCCCTCCACTTT. It encodes CASSEGQTNSPLHF.

This chain uses TRBV28 with TRBJ2-7; D perhaps matches TRBD2 (5 bases). Trimming removed 1 base from V and 4 bases from J, with 14 bases in between. The germline CDR1 and CDR2 sequences are MDHEN and SYDVKM. The CDR3 runs 15 residues. As DNA, the CDR3 is TGTGCCAGCAGTTTATTTGGGGAACTAGGGTACGAGCAGTACTTC. This translates into CASSLFGELGYEQYF. Full variable domain (missing parts from reference TRBV28 and TRBJ2-7): DVKVTQSSRYLVKRTGEKVFLECVQDMDHENMFWYRQDPGLGLRLIYFSYDVKMKEKGDIPEGYSVSREKKERFSLILESASTNQTSMYLCASSLFGELGYEQYFGPGTRLTVT.

The chain uses TRBV11-2 and TRBJ1-1, with 7 positions matching TRBD1. Germline V gene sequence: CDR1 SGHAT, CDR2 FQNNGV. V gave up 4 bases and J gave up 5 bases; unmatched junction bases: 16. This CDR3 is built from 17 residues. CDR3 sequence (DNA): TGTGCCAGCAGCTCGGGGGACAGAAATTATTACATAACTGAAGCTTTCTTT. It is translated as CASSSGDRNYYITEAFF.

The chain uses TRBV13 and TRBJ1-2; D is possibly TRBD1 (5 bases). Trimming pared 3 bases from V and 4 bases from J, leaving 9 bases between. Germline CDR1 is PRHDT and CDR2 is FYEKMQ (reference sequence). The CDR3 consists of 13 residues. DNA for the CDR3: TGTGCCAGCAGCTTGGGGGGGACCTATGGCTACACCTTC. This codes for CASSLGGTYGYTF.

The CDR3 here is CASSLAGSLFSSYNEQFF. Written as DNA, the CDR3 is TGTGCCAGCAGTTTGGCGGGCTCTCTTTTCAGCTCCTACAATGAGCAGTTCTTC. The chain joins TRBV27 to TRBJ2-1, with D perhaps TRBD2 (5 bases). This CDR3 has 18 residues. The germline gives CDR1 MNHEY, CDR2 SMNVEV (reference sequence). V shed 3 bases and J shed 0 bases, with 18 bases lying between them.

This clone was seen once. The V and J genes are TRBV27 and TRBJ1-2, with D possibly matching TRBD1 (6 bases). The CDR3 is 14 residues long. CDR1 is MNHEY and CDR2 is SMNVEV in the germline V gene (reference sequence). V was clipped by 6 bases and J by 6 bases, with 17 bases between them. The CDR3 loop reads CASSKTGGAHGYTF. For the CDR3, the DNA is TGTGCCAGCAGCAAGACAGGCGGGGCGCATGGCTACACCTTC.

This sequence joins TRBV2 and TRBJ1-6, with a tentative D call TRBD1 (5 bases). In germline, CDR1 is SNHLY, CDR2 FYNNEI. V was cut by 8 bases and J by 12 bases, with 20 bases left in between. The CDR3 extends over 14 amino acids. The CDR3 loop reads CASLGRDPIGPLHF. CDR3 nucleotide sequence: TGTGCCAGCCTGGGCAGGGACCCCATAGGACCCCTCCACTTT.

V is TRBV4-1 and J is TRBJ1-1; 8 nucleotides line up with TRBD1. The CDR3 spans 18 residues. Trimming at V came to 0 bases and at J to 1 base, leaving 10 bases not matched to a gene. CDR1 is MGHRA and CDR2 is YSYEKL in the germline V gene. CDR3 sequence: CASSQEPPGGIPNTEAFF. DNA of the CDR3: TGCGCCAGCAGCCAAGAGCCCCCAGGGGGCATCCCGAACACTGAAGCTTTCTTT.

This clone has a single count. CDR3 in amino acids: CASRPGPLGEQYF. The CDR3 nucleotides read TGTGCCAGCAGGCCCGGGCCCCTCGGGGAGCAGTACTTC. The rearrangement links TRBV7-6 to TRBJ2-7; no clear D gene. Germline loops: CDR1 SGHVS, CDR2 FNYEAQ. The CDR3 loop spans 13 amino acids. The V and J ends lost 6 bases and 7 bases respectively, with 16 bases between them.

The chain recombines TRBV11-2 with TRBJ2-3; 7 bases match TRBD2. V was pared by 9 bases and J by 8 bases, with 11 bases of the junction left unmatched. The CDR3 loop spans 13 amino acids. Per the germline V gene, CDR1 is SGHAT and CDR2 is FQNNGV. CDR3 protein: CASKDLSSGTQYF. The CDR3 region has the DNA TGTGCCAGTAAAGATCTGTCTAGCGGTACGCAGTATTTT.

J is TRBJ2-7 and V is TRBV30; D is unclear. CDR1 and CDR2 (germline): GTSNPN, SVGIG (reference sequence). CDR3 length equals 12 residues. V gave up 1 base and J gave up 2 bases, with 6 bases separating them. The CDR3 reads CAWSAGPYEQYF. The CDR3 nucleotides read TGTGCCTGGAGTGCCGGACCCTACGAGCAGTACTTC.

The V gene is TRBV5-5, the J gene TRBJ1-1; 8 positions agree with TRBD1. Germline CDR1 reads SGHKS; CDR2 reads YYEKEE (reference sequence). V lost 5 bases and J lost 6; bases outside the gene matches: 18. The CDR3 extends over 17 amino acids. CDR3 DNA: TGTGCCAGCAGACCGACAGGGGCGCGAACGAGAGGCGCTGAAGCTTTCTTT. Protein product: CASRPTGARTRGAEAFF.

The gene calls are TRBV27 and TRBJ2-3; 9 positions agree with TRBD2. Germline V gene lookup returns CDR1 MNHEY and CDR2 SMNVEV (reference sequence). CDR3 length: 16 amino acids. With 3 bases clipped from V and 7 bases from J, the junction kept 11 bases outside the gene matches. The CDR3 DNA reads as TGTGCCAGCAGTTTGGGGTTGGGCGGGGGGGAATATACGCAGTATTTT. Translating it yields CASSLGLGGGEYTQYF.

The V and J genes are TRBV4-3 and TRBJ1-6, with 7 bases aligning to TRBD1. This CDR3 is 15 amino acids long. The V gene's germline CDR1 is LGHNA and CDR2 YSLEER. Germline trimming cut 2 bases from V and 9 bases from J; bases unmatched to any gene: 7. CDR3 DNA sequence: TGCGCCAGCAGCCAATCCGGGACAGTAATTTCACCCCTCCACTTT. Protein product: CASSQSGTVISPLHF.

The chain is built from TRBV19 and TRBJ2-7; D is perhaps TRBD1 (6 bases). Germline V lookup: CDR1 LNHDA, CDR2 SQIVND (reference sequence). This CDR3 region has 13 residues. Trimming removed 6 bases at V and 1 base at J, with 10 bases between. Here the CDR3 reads CASSAGQSYEQYF. The CDR3 DNA is TGTGCCAGTAGCGCCGGACAGTCCTACGAGCAGTACTTC.

This chain uses TRBV5-1 with TRBJ1-1; TRBD1 aligns across 7 bases. CDR3 size: 13 residues. Germline-derived CDR1 and CDR2 are SGHRS and YFSETQ. V was pared by 3 bases and J by 5 bases, with 4 bases of the junction left unmatched. CDR3 nucleotide sequence: TGCGCCAGCAGCTCAGGGGGGTGGACTGAAGCTTTCTTT. Amino acids: CASSSGGWTEAFF.

The V call is TRBV4-2, the J call TRBJ2-1, with 9 nucleotides matching TRBD2. The length of the CDR3 is 14 residues. V lost 11 bases to trimming and J lost 5 bases; unmatched junction nucleotides: 10. CDR1 is LGHNA and CDR2 is YNFKEQ in the germline V gene. CDR3 amino acids: CASQPASGDNEQFF. The DNA of the CDR3 is TGTGCCTCCCAACCGGCTAGCGGGGACAATGAGCAGTTCTTC.

The chain couples TRBV7-9 to TRBJ2-1, with a possible D match to TRBD1 (5 bases). In germline, CDR1 is SEHNR, CDR2 FQNEAQ (reference sequence). The V gene lost 5 bases and the J gene lost 1 base, with 9 bases spanning the gap. The CDR3 consists of 14 residues. The CDR3 region is CASSPDRSYNEQFF. The CDR3 DNA is TGTGCCAGCAGCCCAGACAGATCCTACAATGAGCAGTTCTTC.